Following are 16 T cell receptor beta chains from one sample sequenced in a study of control samples from healthy donors and cancer patients. The protocol was immunoSEQ multiplex PCR, while the TCRdb copy is restricted to in-frame clones and leaves out a portion. The sample carries around 100,000 clones, about 91% recorded once. Sequencing was carried out using blood. The receptor source for this set is a woman aged 18-35 years in good health.

The chain combines TRBV6-5 with TRBJ1-4; TRBD1 matches 8 bases. This CDR3 has 14 amino acids. The germline CDR1 and CDR2 sequences are MNHEY and SVGAGI. The J segment lost 4 bases and the V segment lost 6 bases, leaving 4 bases of the junction unmatched. The CDR3 DNA reads as TGTGCCAGCAGGCGGACAGGGAATAATGAAAAACTGTTTTTT. It encodes CASRRTGNNEKLFF.

The rearrangement links TRBV5-4 to TRBJ1-2; tentative D call: TRBD1 (6 bases). The V and J ends lost 0 bases and 3 bases respectively, with 9 bases between them. CDR1 and CDR2 from the germline V gene are SGHNT and YYREEE (reference sequence). This CDR3 region has 14 residues. The CDR3 bases are TGTGCCAGCAGCTTGGCACAGGGAGACTATGGCTACACCTTC. Encoded protein: CASSLAQGDYGYTF.

V usage is TRBV4-1 and J usage is TRBJ1-1, with unresolved D. The CDR3 runs to 15 residues. Trimming removed 0 bases at V and 3 bases at J, with 11 bases between. The germline V gene has CDR1 MGHRA and CDR2 YSYEKL. The CDR3 region is CASSQDRGEDTEAFF. The CDR3 nucleotides are TGCGCCAGCAGCCAAGATCGGGGAGAGGACACTGAAGCTTTCTTT.

J is TRBJ1-6 and V is TRBV2, with D uncertain. Deletions cut 7 bases from V and 7 bases from J, with 8 bases between. The CDR3 runs 12 residues. Germline CDR1 is SNHLY and CDR2 is FYNNEI. The CDR3 here is CASKVYNSPLHF. The CDR3 DNA reads TGTGCCAGCAAAGTATACAATTCACCCCTCCACTTT.

This clone was seen a single time. In nucleotides, the CDR3 is TGCGCCAGCAGCCAAGTGGTACAGGTGGACACTGAAGCTTTCTTT. Translation gives CASSQVVQVDTEAFF. The V and J genes are TRBV4-1 and TRBJ1-1; D is perhaps TRBD1 (5 bases). The CDR3 spans 15 residues. Trimming removed 1 base at V and 3 bases at J, with 12 bases between. The germline gives CDR1 MGHRA, CDR2 YSYEKL.

The chain recombines TRBV6-2 or TRBV6-3 with TRBJ2-5; 7 nucleotides line up with TRBD2. This CDR3 has 18 amino acids. Trimming cost V 2 bases and J 2 bases; bases outside gene matches: 14. Germline lookup yields CDR1 MNHEY and CDR2 SVGEGT. The CDR3 sequence is CASSYSANAAGQQETQYF. The DNA of the CDR3 is TGTGCCAGCAGTTACAGTGCCAACGCAGCGGGGCAACAAGAGACCCAGTACTTC.

The chain carries TRBV6-5 and TRBJ2-7, with D maybe TRBD2 (5 bases). Germline-derived CDR1 and CDR2 are MNHEY and SVGAGI. This CDR3 region has 12 residues. The V and J ends lost 7 bases and 0 bases respectively, with 7 bases between them. In DNA form, the CDR3 reads TGTGCCAGCAAAGGGAGCTCCTACGAGCAGTACTTC. Protein sequence: CASKGSSYEQYF.

The rearrangement links TRBV7-8 to TRBJ1-1; D is unresolved. Germline lookup yields CDR1 SGHVS and CDR2 FQNEAQ. The CDR3 spans 22 residues. V was shortened by 2 bases and J by 4 bases, with 35 bases between the two germline ends. The CDR3 sequence: CASSLFYLSTPPRGLGPTEAFF. CDR3 sequence (DNA): TGTGCCAGCAGCTTATTTTATCTAAGTACACCCCCTCGAGGGCTGGGTCCCACTGAAGCTTTCTTT. The full variable domain, its missing parts supplied by reference TRBV7-8 and TRBJ1-1, is GAGVSQSPRYKVAKRGQDVALRCDPISGHVSLFWYQQALGQGPEFLTYFQNEAQLDKSGLPSDRFFAERPEGSVSTLKIQRTQQEDSAVYLCASSLFYLSTPPRGLGPTEAFFGQGTRLTVV.

A single count supports this clone. The chain carries TRBV4-3 and TRBJ2-7; D remains unclear. V lost 3 bases and J 2 bases, leaving 14 bases between the germline ends. CDR1 is LGHNA, CDR2 YSLEER, per germline. The CDR3 extends over 15 amino acids. In nucleotides, the CDR3 is TGCGCCAGCAGCCATTTAGGCGACCCTGCCTACGAGCAGTACTTC. Residues: CASSHLGDPAYEQYF.

The chain links TRBV30 to TRBJ2-5; D remains unclear. The CDR3 runs 15 residues. In germline, CDR1 is GTSNPN, CDR2 SVGIG (reference sequence). V gave up 0 bases and J gave up 9 bases, with 20 bases separating them. The CDR3 loop reads CAWSVRVWHDEAQYF. CDR3 nucleotides: TGTGCCTGGAGTGTAAGGGTTTGGCACGATGAGGCCCAGTACTTC.

This chain joins TRBV3-1 (or the pseudogene TRBV3-2) and TRBJ2-5, with TRBD2 as a possible D gene (6 bases). Trimming removed 3 bases at V and 4 bases at J, with 15 bases between. From germline, CDR1 is LGHDT and CDR2 YNNKEL (reference sequence). This CDR3 has 15 amino acids. CDR3 in DNA: TGTGCCAGCAGCCATGACGGGAGCGCGTCAGAGACCCAGTACTTC. Translating gives CASSHDGSASETQYF.

The chain has TRBV5-1 and TRBJ1-2; D perhaps matches TRBD1 (5 bases). The CDR3 loop spans 15 amino acids. Trimming pared 0 bases from V and 2 bases from J, leaving 11 bases between. Germline CDR1 reads SGHRS; CDR2 reads YFSETQ. The CDR3 bases are TGCGCCAGCAGCTTGGAATACAGGTTAAACTATGGCTACACCTTC. Its protein is CASSLEYRLNYGYTF.

The chain recombines TRBV7-2 with TRBJ1-6; maybe TRBD1 (6 bases). In germline, CDR1 is SGHTA, CDR2 FQGNSA. Trimming removed 5 bases from V and 7 bases from J, with 15 bases in between. This CDR3 is built from 15 residues. DNA of the CDR3: TGTGCCAGCAGCCCTTCGGACAGCTTAAATTCACCCCTCCACTTT. This encodes CASSPSDSLNSPLHF.

The chain uses TRBV27 and TRBJ1-1; weak D call: TRBD1 (6 bases). CDR3 length: 16 residues. Germline CDR1 and CDR2: MNHEY and SMNVEV (reference sequence). Trimming shortened V by 2 bases and J by 5 bases, and 18 bases separated the two germline ends. CDR3 in amino acids: CASSLGRGSLWTEAFF. The CDR3 bases are TGTGCCAGCAGTTTAGGCAGGGGAAGTTTGTGGACTGAAGCTTTCTTT.

This chain links TRBV5-1 with TRBJ2-7, with 10 nucleotides matching TRBD1. This CDR3 spans 15 amino acids. Germline assignment: CDR1 SGHRS and CDR2 YFSETQ. The V and J ends lost 4 bases and 2 bases, in that order; junction bases with no gene match: 6. CDR3 DNA: TGCGCCAGCAGCGTCCGGGACAGGGGTACCTACGAGCAGTACTTC. Translated, it gives CASSVRDRGTYEQYF.

The genes are TRBV30 and TRBJ1-1; D call uncertain. Germline values: CDR1 GTSNPN, CDR2 SVGIG (reference sequence). V was pared by 0 bases and J by 2 bases, with 7 bases between. CDR3 length: 13 residues. Written as DNA, the CDR3 is TGTGCCTGGAGTGTTTCGGCAAACACTGAAGCTTTCTTT. It is translated as CAWSVSANTEAFF.